This entry lists 14 T cell receptor beta chains sequenced from one sample in a study of CD8 T cells in Susac syndrome. Random hexamers primed reverse transcription of about 0.45 to 1 ug RNA. A single record per CDR3 protein comes from TCRdb applying MiXCR to the immunoSEQ multiplex PCR reads. The profile shows 300,000 to 350,000 distinct CDR3 sequences, 92% of them singletons. The source material was CD4+ T cells from PBMCs. The origin of the receptors is a human donor with multiple sclerosis.

The count of this clonotype is one. V is TRBV4-2 and J is TRBJ2-1; 10 nucleotides agree with TRBD1. With 2 bases clipped from V and 0 bases from J, the junction kept 19 bases outside the gene matches. CDR3 length equals 22 residues. The germline V gene encodes CDR1 LGHNA and CDR2 YNFKEQ. CDR3 in amino acids: CASSQMESQAGTGVVSYNEQFF. In DNA form, the CDR3 reads TGTGCCAGCAGCCAAATGGAGTCCCAAGCCGGGACAGGGGTGGTCTCCTACAATGAGCAGTTCTTC.

The count of this clonotype is one. The chain recombines TRBV12-3 or TRBV12-4 with TRBJ2-1, with D possibly being TRBD2 (5 bases). Trimming left V 4 bases short and J 0 bases short, with 19 bases between. The CDR3 runs to 18 residues. The CDR3 is CASSSLRADYLSYNEQFF. In nucleotides, the CDR3 is TGTGCCAGCAGTTCTTTACGTGCCGACTACCTCTCCTACAATGAGCAGTTCTTC.

The chain carries TRBV30 and TRBJ2-3; possibly TRBD2 for D (5 bases). This CDR3 has 14 amino acids. Germline loops: CDR1 GTSNPN, CDR2 SVGIG (reference sequence). V was cut by 5 bases and J by 1 base, with 13 bases left in between. As DNA, the CDR3 is TGTGCCTGGGCCCTCGGACTGGGCACAGATACGCAGTATTTT. This translates into CAWALGLGTDTQYF.

The gene calls are TRBV10-3 and TRBJ2-6, with 7 bases that match TRBD1. The CDR3 is 15 amino acids. Germline V gene sequence: CDR1 ENHRY, CDR2 SYGVKD. The junction had 8 bases not matched to a gene; V was cut back by 10 bases and J by 2 bases. As DNA, the CDR3 is TGTGCCACCAATCCCCAGGGGGCTGGGGCCAACGTCCTGACTTTC. This gives the protein CATNPQGAGANVLTF.

The rearrangement joins TRBV19 to TRBJ2-5; TRBD1 aligns across 8 bases. The CDR3 contains 13 residues. The V segment lost 8 bases and the J segment 5 bases; nucleotides outside the gene matches: 7. Germline V gives CDR1 LNHDA, CDR2 SQIVND (reference sequence). This CDR3 is CASQGQATETQYF. DNA for the CDR3: TGTGCCAGTCAGGGACAGGCAACGGAGACCCAGTACTTC.

The chain couples TRBV7-2 to TRBJ1-6; D gene uncertain. V lost 2 bases to trimming and J lost 5 bases, with 10 bases between them. Germline CDR1 SGHTA, CDR2 FQGNSA. The CDR3 has 15 residues. This chain's CDR3 is CASSLYRVNNSPLHF. CDR3 nucleotide sequence: TGTGCCAGCAGCTTATACCGGGTCAATAATTCACCCCTCCACTTT.

V gene TRBV29-1 combines with J gene TRBJ2-1, with D maybe TRBD2 (6 bases). V lost 6 bases to trimming and J lost 8 bases, with 14 bases between them. Germline loops: CDR1 SQVTM, CDR2 ANQGSEA. The CDR3 loop spans 12 amino acids. CDR3 in DNA: TGCAGCGTCGAGGGCCCGGGGGATGAGCAGTTCTTC. It translates to CSVEGPGDEQFF.

J is TRBJ2-5 and V is TRBV5-4, with 10 nucleotides matching TRBD1. Germline V gives CDR1 SGHNT, CDR2 YYREEE (reference sequence). J was trimmed by 3 bases and V by 2 bases; bases with no gene match: 7. There are 16 residues in the CDR3. In DNA form, the CDR3 reads TGTGCCAGCAGCTTTGGACAGGGGGAAACAAAAGAGACCCAGTACTTC. Encoded protein: CASSFGQGETKETQYF. Based on the CDR3 plus reference TRBV5-4 and TRBJ2-5, the full variable domain is ETGVTQSPTHLIKTRGQQVTLRCSSQSGHNTVSWYQQALGQGPQFIFQYYREEENGRGNFPPRFSGLQFPNYSSELNVNALELDDSALYLCASSFGQGETKETQYFGPGTRLLVL.

This clonotype was detected only once. The rearrangement joins TRBV6-1 to TRBJ2-1; no clear D gene. V was cut by 5 bases and J by 4 bases, with 18 bases left in between. Germline CDR1 and CDR2: MNHNS and SASEGT. The CDR3 is 16 residues long. The CDR3 here is CASSRRTYSSYNEQFF. The CDR3 region has the DNA TGTGCCAGCAGTCGGCGGACCTACTCCTCTTACAATGAGCAGTTCTTC.

This chain links TRBV6-1 with TRBJ2-1; 14 bases map to TRBD2. The V gene's germline CDR1 is MNHNS and CDR2 SASEGT. The CDR3 covers 18 residues. Trimming removed 7 bases from V and 2 bases from J; junction bases left unmatched: 10. The CDR3 here is CASTTPGLAGVAYNEQFF. CDR3 nucleotide sequence: TGTGCCAGCACCACCCCGGGACTAGCGGGAGTTGCCTACAATGAGCAGTTCTTC.

As DNA, the CDR3 is TGTGCCAGCAGTTACCTATGGACAGGGAGCTACACCTTC. Translating gives CASSYLWTGSYTF. The chain uses TRBV12-3 or TRBV12-4 and TRBJ1-2; TRBD1 aligns across 8 bases. Unmatched junction bases numbered 7, after V lost 4 bases and J lost 9 bases. This CDR3 contains 13 residues.

The chain combines TRBV20-1 with TRBJ2-1, with TRBD2 matching 7 bases. The CDR3 length is 15 residues. Trimming cost V 3 bases and J 5 bases; bases outside gene matches: 10. CDR1 and CDR2 from the germline V gene are DFQATT and SNEGSKA (reference sequence). CDR3 nucleotides: TGCAGTGCTAGGGATTGGGCTAGCGGTAACAATGAGCAGTTCTTC. It codes for CSARDWASGNNEQFF.

The V gene is TRBV7-2, the J gene TRBJ2-3; 12 bases line up with TRBD2. This CDR3 contains 17 residues. Germline V gene data show CDR1 as SGHTA and CDR2 as FQGNSA. V gave up 5 bases and J gave up 4 bases; unmatched junction bases: 10. The CDR3 coding sequence is TGTGCCAGCAGCCCTACCGGGACTAGCGGGTCCCCAGATACGCAGTATTTT. Encoded protein: CASSPTGTSGSPDTQYF. The full variable domain, rest sourced from reference TRBV7-2 and TRBJ2-3, is GAGVSQSPSNKVTEKGKDVELRCDPISGHTALYWYRQSLGQGLEFLIYFQGNSAPDKSGLPSDRFSAERTGGSVSTLTIQRTQQEDSAVYLCASSPTGTSGSPDTQYFGPGTRLTVL.

DNA of the CDR3: TGCAGCGTTCAGCCGGGGAACTATGGCTACACCTTC. It is translated as CSVQPGNYGYTF. The chain is built from TRBV29-1 and TRBJ1-2; D is unclear. Trimming removed 5 bases at V and 2 bases at J, with 9 bases between. Germline V gene lookup returns CDR1 SQVTM and CDR2 ANQGSEA. CDR3 size: 12 residues.